A single sample gave rise to the 18 T cell receptor beta chains below, sequenced in a study of cytomegalovirus exposure and HLA in healthy donors. 13 Jbeta primers and 60 Vbeta primers were used for the PCR. The repertoire was sequenced with immunoSEQ multiplex PCR; TCRdb's copy has only in-frame clones and lacks some. The sample yields under 200,000 clones, approximately 70% seen once. The specimen sequenced was PBMCs. The receptors derive from a woman aged 30 to 39 in good health and CMV-seronegative.

V usage is TRBV6-4 and J usage is TRBJ2-1; D may be TRBD2 (6 bases). Germline CDR1 MRHNA, CDR2 SNTAGT. This CDR3 has 13 residues. Deletions cut 4 bases from V and 5 bases from J, with 9 bases between. CDR3 coding DNA: TGTGCCAGCAGTGTCGGGAGAGACAATGAGCAGTTCTTC. This sequence encodes CASSVGRDNEQFF.

The chain joins TRBV6-6 to TRBJ1-6; weak D call: TRBD1 (6 bases). V was pared by 3 bases and J by 9 bases, with 12 bases between. The CDR3 consists of 14 residues. In germline, CDR1 is MNHNY, CDR2 SVGAGI (reference sequence). CDR3 coding DNA: TGTGCCAGCAGTTATGACAGGATGGGTTCACCCCTCCACTTT. As protein: CASSYDRMGSPLHF.

This clone has ten or more counts. The V call is TRBV6-1, the J call TRBJ2-6; D possibly corresponds to TRBD2 (6 bases). Trimming removed 3 bases from V and 0 bases from J, with 6 bases in between. CDR3 length: 15 residues. Germline V gene lookup returns CDR1 MNHNS and CDR2 SASEGT. CDR3 sequence: CASSDGGSGANVLTF. The CDR3 DNA reads as TGTGCCAGCAGTGACGGGGGCTCTGGGGCCAACGTCCTGACTTTC.

The rearrangement joins TRBV4-3 to TRBJ2-2, with 7 bases that match TRBD2. V was clipped by 1 base and J by 5 bases; unmatched bases: 10. Per the germline V gene, CDR1 is LGHNA and CDR2 is YSLEER. CDR3 length: 17 residues. The CDR3 loop reads CASSQGLAVGGTGELFF. CDR3 sequence (DNA): TGCGCCAGCAGCCAAGGTCTAGCGGTGGGTGGGACCGGGGAGCTGTTTTTT.

J is TRBJ2-1 and V is TRBV10-3, with 8 bases that match TRBD1. Germline V gene data show CDR1 as ENHRY and CDR2 as SYGVKD. This CDR3 has 18 residues. The V and J ends lost 6 bases and 6 bases, in that order; junction bases with no gene match: 19. The CDR3 is CAIRRKPGQVGLSNEQFF. CDR3 nucleotides: TGTGCCATCAGGCGAAAACCGGGACAGGTGGGCTTGTCCAATGAGCAGTTCTTC.

This sequence joins TRBV5-4 and TRBJ2-7; 9 bases fit TRBD2. The junction had 17 bases not matched to a gene; V was cut back by 6 bases and J by 7 bases. This CDR3 has 16 amino acids. Germline CDR1 reads SGHNT; CDR2 reads YYREEE (reference sequence). In nucleotides, the CDR3 is TGTGCCAGCACGGTTAACACCGCGGGAGGGCCCAGGGAGCAGTACTTC. Residues: CASTVNTAGGPREQYF.

J is TRBJ2-3 and V is TRBV19, with D tentatively TRBD1 (6 bases). Germline V gene lookup returns CDR1 LNHDA and CDR2 SQIVND (reference sequence). Trimming pared 7 bases from V and 2 bases from J, leaving 16 bases between. CDR3 size: 15 residues. The CDR3 DNA follows: TGTGCCAGTAAGGGCAGGGACAAGCTCACAGATACGCAGTATTTT. The encoded protein is CASKGRDKLTDTQYF.

The chain uses TRBV19 and TRBJ2-1; TRBD2 matches at 7 bases. V was clipped by 4 bases and J by 9 bases; unmatched bases: 3. The CDR3 contains 12 residues. The germline gives CDR1 LNHDA, CDR2 SQIVND (reference sequence). The CDR3 sequence is CASSKWTSEQFF. The DNA for the CDR3 is TGTGCCAGTAGTAAATGGACTAGTGAGCAGTTCTTC.

The chain joins TRBV27 to TRBJ2-5; 8 nucleotides agree with TRBD1. CDR3 length: 15 amino acids. Germline V lookup: CDR1 MNHEY, CDR2 SMNVEV (reference sequence). J was trimmed by 5 bases and V by 4 bases; bases with no gene match: 9. The CDR3 nucleotides read TGTGCCAGCAGTTCATTCTCAGGGGGCATTGAGACCCAGTACTTC. This codes for CASSSFSGGIETQYF.

The chain recombines TRBV30 with TRBJ2-1; 15 bases line up with TRBD2. Germline V gene data show CDR1 as GTSNPN and CDR2 as SVGIG (reference sequence). The CDR3 loop spans 12 amino acids. CDR3 sequence reads: CARTSGREEQFF. Written as DNA, the CDR3 is TGTGCTAGGACTAGCGGGAGGGAGGAGCAGTTCTTC. The entire variable domain, with the rest obtained from reference TRBV30 and TRBJ2-1, is as follows: SQTIHQWPATLVQPVGSPLSLECTVEGTSNPNLYWYRQAAGRGLQLLFYSVGIGQISSEVPQNLSASRPQDRQFILSSKKLLLSDSGFYLCARTSGREEQFFGPGTRLTVL.

The chain uses TRBV15 and TRBJ2-1; D is perhaps TRBD1 (6 bases). Germline assignment: CDR1 LNHNV and CDR2 YYDKDF (reference sequence). CDR3 length: 14 residues. Between the trimmed V and J ends, which lost 5 bases and 7 bases, there was a span of 15 bases. The CDR3 loop reads CATSQGHTGNEQFF. The DNA of the CDR3 is TGTGCCACCAGCCAGGGACATACGGGGAATGAGCAGTTCTTC.

The chain carries TRBV28 and TRBJ1-4; TRBD1 is a possible D gene (5 bases). V was shortened by 7 bases and J by 4 bases, with 13 bases between the two germline ends. Germline CDR1 is MDHEN and CDR2 is SYDVKM. The CDR3 length is 14 residues. Written as DNA, the CDR3 is TGTGCCAGCAAGAAGGGGTTGGGTAATGAAAAACTGTTTTTT. It translates to CASKKGLGNEKLFF.

V is TRBV4-2 and J is TRBJ2-2, with 11 bases fitting TRBD2. This CDR3 is built from 17 residues. The V gene's germline CDR1 is LGHNA and CDR2 YNFKEQ. V lost 4 bases to trimming and J lost 6 bases; unmatched junction nucleotides: 10. Written as DNA, the CDR3 is TGTGCCAGCAGCCTATGGACTAGCGGGTCATTTGCCGGGGAGCTGTTTTTT. It translates to CASSLWTSGSFAGELFF.

This clone was counted between two and nine times. The genes are TRBV5-6 and TRBJ1-2; 7 bases align to TRBD1. Germline trimming cut 3 bases from V and 4 bases from J; bases unmatched to any gene: 6. Looked up from germline, CDR1 is SGHDT and CDR2 is YYEEEE. The CDR3 contains 14 residues. The CDR3 spells CASSWTGMVYGYTF. The CDR3 DNA is TGTGCCAGCAGCTGGACAGGAATGGTCTATGGCTACACCTTC.

Only a few counts were recorded for this clone. The chain carries TRBV7-9 and TRBJ1-1; D not certain. Germline CDR1 is SEHNR and CDR2 is FQNEAQ (reference sequence). The CDR3 sequence is 13 residues long. Trimming removed 1 base from V and 4 bases from J, with 7 bases in between. The CDR3 DNA sequence: TGTGCCAGCAGCTTAGGTTGGAGCACTGAAGCTTTCTTT. Amino acids: CASSLGWSTEAFF.

The chain links TRBV7-9 to TRBJ2-7; 7 bases match TRBD1. Germline lookup yields CDR1 SEHNR and CDR2 FQNEAQ (reference sequence). The CDR3 is 15 amino acids. Trimming removed 5 bases from V and 1 base from J; junction bases left unmatched: 8. This CDR3 reads CASSAGTEISYEQYF. CDR3 coding DNA: TGTGCCAGCAGCGCCGGGACAGAGATTTCCTACGAGCAGTACTTC.

This clone was counted only a few times. This rearrangement joins TRBV2 to TRBJ2-2; weak D call: TRBD1 (6 bases). This CDR3 has 13 amino acids. Deletions cut 6 bases from V and 9 bases from J, with 14 bases between. Germline V gene data show CDR1 as SNHLY and CDR2 as FYNNEI. The CDR3 region is CASRLLQGRELFF. The DNA for the CDR3 is TGTGCCAGCAGGTTACTACAGGGCCGGGAGCTGTTTTTT.

This clone showed up just a few times. The V call is TRBV27, the J call TRBJ2-2, with 10 bases aligning to TRBD1. The CDR3 sequence is 17 residues long. Germline CDR1 reads MNHEY; CDR2 reads SMNVEV (reference sequence). V shed 5 bases, J shed 2 bases, and the junction held 8 bases outside the gene matches. CDR3 loop: CASSADRGPYNTGELFF. The CDR3 DNA sequence: TGTGCCAGCAGTGCCGACAGGGGGCCTTACAACACCGGGGAGCTGTTTTTT.